The rows below give T cell receptor beta chains drawn from one sample of a study of T cells after yellow fever vaccination. Each CDR3 protein gets one entry after TCRdb re-called the 5' RACE reads with MiXCR. The table has 300,000 to 400,000 distinct CDR3 sequences, around 10% seen once. Sequenced here: CD4+ T cells sorted from PBMCs, sampled 45 days after the yellow fever booster vaccination. These receptors came from a young man who received the YFV17D yellow fever vaccine. Both conserved end residues are part of each CDR3. Some rows have no size entry. The others give once, few or many, or a class for an expanded clone.

V: TRBV5-1; J: TRBJ2-5; size: few; CDR3: CASSFQGLGEETQYF
V: TRBV5-1; J: TRBJ2-5; size: many; CDR3: CASSPPGREETQYF
V: TRBV5-1; J: TRBJ2-3; size: many; CDR3: CASSLIGTSGGGDTQYF
V: TRBV20-1; J: TRBJ2-6; size: .; CDR3: CSALDWSSGANVLTF
V: TRBV5-1; J: TRBJ2-3; size: few; CDR3: CASSLVAGEGDTQYF
V: TRBV15; J: TRBJ2-5; size: .; CDR3: CASGQGLGTQYF
V: TRBV20-1; J: TRBJ2-7; size: .; CDR3: CSARDGGQGGYEQYF
V: TRBV12-3/TRBV12-4; J: TRBJ2-3; size: .; CDR3: CASSLARRGRTQYF
V: TRBV7-2; J: TRBJ2-1; size: few; CDR3: CASSLGGRGQRNEQFF
V: TRBV7-2; J: TRBJ1-2; size: .; CDR3: CASSHEGAGGGYTF
V: TRBV28; J: TRBJ1-4; size: .; CDR3: CASSPQGSNEKLFF
V: TRBV9; J: TRBJ2-3; size: few; CDR3: CASSPYELAGSTDTQYF
V: TRBV13; J: TRBJ2-5; size: .; CDR3: CASSFTAFREETQYF
V: TRBV12-3/TRBV12-4; J: TRBJ1-1; size: few; CDR3: CASSQRGTVNTEAFF
V: TRBV20-1; J: TRBJ1-5; size: few; CDR3: CSASLQAFNQPQHF
V: TRBV18; J: TRBJ1-5; size: .; CDR3: CASSPGALQPQHF
V: TRBV21-1; J: TRBJ1-6; size: few; CDR3: CASSKSRVNSPLHF
V: TRBV5-1; J: TRBJ2-7; size: few; CDR3: CASSLMTGTAEQYF
V: TRBV2; J: TRBJ2-1; size: .; CDR3: CASSPTWLEQFF
V: TRBV29-1; J: TRBJ2-3; size: .; CDR3: CSVNPRLAGRTDTQYF
V: TRBV11-2; J: TRBJ2-1; size: few; CDR3: CASSSIAGGYNEQFF
V: TRBV12-3/TRBV12-4; J: TRBJ1-3; size: .; CDR3: CASSPMGGNTIYF
V: TRBV6-6; J: TRBJ1-2; size: few; CDR3: CASSDGGSAYGYTF
V: TRBV29-1; J: TRBJ2-5; size: .; CDR3: CSVRYGEETQYF
V: TRBV12-5; J: TRBJ1-5; size: .; CDR3: CASGYGGHQPQHF
V: TRBV10-1; J: TRBJ2-1; size: .; CDR3: CASSYSDGAGYNEQFF
V: TRBV12-3/TRBV12-4; J: TRBJ2-2; size: few; CDR3: CASSPLLGVGELFF
V: TRBV5-1; J: TRBJ1-2; size: many; CDR3: CASSLEYDVTYGYTF
V: TRBV4-3; J: TRBJ2-5; size: many; CDR3: CASSQDSGLVGETQYF
V: TRBV4-3; J: TRBJ1-1; size: .; CDR3: CASSRYQGKNTEAFF
V: TRBV4-3; J: TRBJ1-5; size: many; CDR3: CASSLGENQPQHF
V: TRBV20-1; J: TRBJ2-3; size: few; CDR3: CSARDPERGGFTDTQYF
V: TRBV13; J: TRBJ2-3; size: .; CDR3: CASSRRSPVSALFLAGGTDTQYF
V: TRBV7-2; J: TRBJ2-3; size: few; CDR3: CASSPRRLAGGIHDTQYF
V: TRBV9; J: TRBJ2-1; size: few; CDR3: CASSIAGGQLHEQFF
V: TRBV6-2/TRBV6-3; J: TRBJ1-6; size: few; CDR3: CASRNSNSPLHF
V: TRBV14; J: TRBJ2-1; size: few; CDR3: CASSPTMGEQFF
V: TRBV18; J: TRBJ1-2; size: few; CDR3: CASSPGPTGDYGYTF
V: TRBV18; J: TRBJ2-3; size: many; CDR3: CASSPAQGGVADTQYF
V: TRBV30; J: TRBJ2-3; size: few; CDR3: CAWSDSTDTQYF
V: TRBV7-2; J: TRBJ1-5; size: .; CDR3: CASSRGQGTNQPQHF
V: TRBV6-5; J: TRBJ2-1; size: few; CDR3: CASSRTSGGLGEQFF
V: TRBV7-9; J: TRBJ1-6; size: few; CDR3: CASSRGQAHSPLHF
V: TRBV18; J: TRBJ2-1; size: .; CDR3: CASSVGLAKNNEQFF
V: TRBV27; J: TRBJ1-4; size: .; CDR3: CASSQTRLHEKLFF
V: TRBV30; J: TRBJ1-3; size: many; CDR3: CAWREGGYSGNTIYF
V: TRBV5-1; J: TRBJ2-6; size: .; CDR3: CASRRVGEGPGANVLTF
V: TRBV11-1; J: TRBJ2-4; size: few; CDR3: CASSLIPHSGGKNIQYF